These T cell receptor beta chains were read from a single sample in a study of T cell repertoires in cytomegalovirus infection. TCRdb re-called the reads with MiXCR, one entry per CDR3 protein. The sample contains approximately 750,000 distinct CDR3 sequences, roughly 36% of which appear only once. Sequencing was carried out using PBMCs. These receptors came from a human donor in good health (CMV status not recorded). Some clones in this sample may be carry-over from other donors' samples. Both conserved end residues are part of each CDR3. The D gene is left open where the match is weak. A clone size is listed for some rows: how often the clone was seen (once, few, many), or a class if it is expanded.

TRBJ1-2	-	TRBV7-9	TRBD1	CATATGTGYGYTF	TGTGCCACCGCGACCGGGACAGGATATGGCTACACCTTC
TRBJ2-1	-	TRBV12-3/TRBV12-4	-	CASSLALSGPEQFF	TGTGCCAGCAGTTTAGCGCTCTCAGGGCCTGAGCAGTTCTTC
TRBJ1-1	few	TRBV27	-	CASSLLAGGSTEAFF	TGTGCCAGCAGTTTATTAGCGGGGGGGAGCACTGAAGCTTTCTTT
TRBJ2-5	few	TRBV28	-	CASSLGGSSGGLETQYF	TGTGCCAGCAGTTTGGGGGGCTCTTCGGGCGGGTTGGAGACCCAGTACTTC
TRBJ1-1	-	TRBV19	TRBD1	CASSPRTGGGTEAFF	TGTGCCAGTAGTCCTCGGACAGGGGGGGGAACTGAAGCTTTCTTT
TRBJ1-1	-	TRBV20-1	-	CSAIRGGTEAFF	TGCAGTGCAATTAGAGGGGGCACTGAAGCTTTCTTT
TRBJ1-1	few	TRBV28	TRBD1	CASSSRQGKANTEAFF	TGTGCCAGCAGTTCTCGACAGGGGAAGGCGAACACTGAAGCTTTCTTT
TRBJ2-5	-	TRBV6-1	-	CASSKEPTGVSQYF	TGTGCCAGCAGCAAAGAACCGACAGGCGTGTCCCAGTACTTC
TRBJ1-2	-	TRBV15	TRBD1	CVTSRRTGVSGYPF	TGTGTCACCAGCAGAAGGACAGGGGTTTCCGGCTACCCCTTC
TRBJ2-3	many	TRBV19	TRBD1	CASSIRFAGQGPDTQYF	TGTGCCAGTAGTATCAGGTTCGCTGGACAGGGTCCAGATACGCAGTATTTT
TRBJ1-2	few	TRBV6-1	-	CASSESPGVFAGGYTF	TGTGCCAGCAGTGAATCCCCAGGTGTCTTCGCGGGTGGCTACACCTTC
TRBJ2-7	-	TRBV4-1	TRBD2	CASSQDPPLAVGYEQYF	TGCGCCAGCAGCCAAGATCCCCCTCTAGCGGTCGGCTACGAGCAGTACTTC
TRBJ2-5	-	TRBV7-9	-	CASSLGRQIKETQYF	TGTGCCAGCAGCTTAGGTCGGCAAATCAAGGAGACCCAGTACTTC
TRBJ1-5	many	TRBV7-6	TRBD1	CASSQTGGQPQHF	TGTGCCAGCAGCCAGACAGGGGGCCAGCCCCAGCATTTT
TRBJ2-7	-	TRBV6-5	-	CASSSFRQGPYEQYF	TGTGCCAGCAGTTCCTTCCGTCAGGGGCCCTACGAGCAGTACTTC
TRBJ2-1	-	TRBV28	-	CASSSPSSGQLDEQFF	TGTGCCAGTAGCTCACCCAGTAGCGGCCAATTGGATGAGCAGTTCTTC